The clone carrying this T cell receptor beta chain came up many times. The antigen is undetermined. TCRdb re-called the 5' RACE reads with MiXCR, one entry per CDR3 protein. The data hold 450,000 to 550,000 distinct CDR3 sequences, with about 5.4% observed a single time. The record originates from a study of CD8 T cells in ankylosing spondylitis. Looked up from germline, CDR1 is MNHEY and CDR2 is SMNVEV (reference sequence). CDR3 length equals 15 residues. With V trimmed by 8 bases and J by 10 bases, 13 bases remained unmatched. Findings of the study overall: Earlier authors reported some of these motif variants in reactive arthritis synovial fluid and blood. There was a TCR beta motif, made of several highly homologous variants, that appeared characteristic of ankylosing spondylitis blood.

The chain is built from TRBV27 and TRBJ1-6, with 8 bases fitting TRBD1. Material: blood, either unsorted or a sorted T cell fraction (not recorded which). The origin of this receptor is a male donor with ankylosing spondylitis. The CDR3: CASATRTGSGSPLHF. The CDR3 DNA sequence: TGTGCCAGCGCGACGAGGACAGGGTCGGGGTCACCCCTCCACTTT.